One and the same sample provided the 10 T cell receptor beta chains below, sequenced in a study of cutaneous CD30+ T cell lymphoproliferative disorder and hepatitis E. This table comes from immunoSEQ multiplex PCR, and its TCRdb copy is limited to in-frame clones, with some not included. The profile covers about 7,700 clones, with 74% appearing a single time and approximately 1% taken by the ten largest. What was sequenced was blood. The receptors were gathered from a human donor with a cutaneous T cell lymphoproliferative disorder associated with hepatitis E virus.

The V gene is TRBV14, the J gene TRBJ1-4; D is possibly TRBD1 (6 bases). V lost 4 bases and J lost 8, with 11 bases in between. The CDR3 extends over 13 amino acids. The germline gives CDR1 SGHDN, CDR2 FVKESK. The CDR3 is CASSLRQAEKLFF. CDR3 bases: TGTGCCAGCAGCCTCAGACAGGCGGAAAAACTGTTTTTT.

The V gene is TRBV14, the J gene TRBJ2-2; 7 bases agree with TRBD1. This CDR3 is built from 14 residues. V dropped 4 bases and J dropped 3; count of bases not matched to a gene: 2. Germline CDR1 and CDR2: SGHDN and FVKESK. Here the CDR3 reads CASSRDSDTGELFF. DNA of the CDR3: TGTGCCAGCAGCCGGGACAGCGACACCGGGGAGCTGTTTTTT.

The V call is TRBV5-4, the J call TRBJ2-7, with a tentative D call TRBD1 (6 bases). Between the trimmed V and J ends, which lost 3 bases and 5 bases, there was a span of 15 bases. The CDR3 is made up of 14 amino acids. Germline CDR1 is SGHNT and CDR2 is YYREEE (reference sequence). CDR3 sequence reads: CASSSDSSTHEQYF. CDR3 nucleotide sequence: TGTGCCAGCAGCTCGGACAGTTCAACCCACGAGCAGTACTTC.

There are a few counts of this clone. The chain couples TRBV30 to TRBJ2-1; D gene uncertain. V was clipped by 3 bases and J by 2 bases, with 17 bases between them. CDR1 and CDR2 (germline): GTSNPN, SVGIG (reference sequence). The CDR3 has 16 amino acids. CDR3 nucleotides: TGTGCCTGGAGCGCCCCGAGGTCCTCGGCCTACAATGAGCAGTTCTTC. It is translated as CAWSAPRSSAYNEQFF.

The rearrangement joins TRBV19 to TRBJ2-7; no definite D call. V was cut by 9 bases and J by 2 bases, with 14 bases left in between. In germline, CDR1 is LNHDA, CDR2 SQIVND (reference sequence). The CDR3 runs 13 residues. The CDR3 DNA follows: TGTGCCAGCAGTCGGAGTCAAGCCTACGAGCAGTACTTC. Amino acid sequence: CASSRSQAYEQYF.

This rearrangement joins TRBV9 to TRBJ2-5; 12 nucleotides agree with TRBD2. The trim removed 4 bases at V and 1 base at J, leaving 11 bases unmatched. This CDR3 contains 18 residues. Per germline, CDR1 SGDLS and CDR2 YYNGEE. The CDR3: CASSFGASGGVSQETQYF. The CDR3 DNA reads TGTGCCAGCAGCTTTGGGGCTAGCGGGGGGGTTAGCCAAGAGACCCAGTACTTC.

V and J are TRBV9 and TRBJ2-3; tentatively, D is TRBD2 (7 bases). The length of the CDR3 is 17 residues. The V end was cut by 0 bases, the J end by 6 bases, with 20 bases between. CDR1 SGDLS and CDR2 YYNGEE come from the germline V gene. CDR3 sequence reads: CASSVEGGRVILDTQYF. The CDR3 DNA reads TGTGCCAGCAGCGTAGAGGGGGGGCGAGTGATATTGGATACGCAGTATTTT.

The V call is TRBV2, the J call TRBJ1-1; no firm D call. CDR1 and CDR2 (germline): SNHLY, FYNNEI. The V and J ends lost 8 bases and 1 base respectively, with 11 bases between them. The CDR3 consists of 13 residues. CDR3 nucleotides: TGTGCCAGCTATAGGGATTGGAACACTGAAGCTTTCTTT. It translates to CASYRDWNTEAFF.

J is TRBJ2-3 and V is TRBV7-9; D not certain. The V gene lost 6 bases and the J gene lost 3 bases, with 4 bases spanning the gap. The CDR3 consists of 11 residues. Germline V gives CDR1 SEHNR, CDR2 FQNEAQ (reference sequence). This CDR3 is CASRLTDTQYF. The DNA for the CDR3 is TGTGCCAGCAGGTTAACAGATACGCAGTATTTT.

The J gene is TRBJ2-2, the V gene TRBV29-1, with 11 positions matching TRBD1. V shed 5 bases, J shed 0 bases, and the junction held 2 bases outside the gene matches. CDR1 and CDR2 (germline): SQVTM, ANQGSEA. The CDR3 loop spans 15 amino acids. DNA for the CDR3: TGCAGCGTTCCGGGACAGGGGGCGAACACCGGGGAGCTGTTTTTT. Amino acids: CSVPGQGANTGELFF.